This T cell receptor (beta chain) stems from a study of cytomegalovirus exposure and HLA in healthy donors. At the level of the study: The roughly 110 validation repertoires were produced on the same platform as the 650 to 800 repertoires of the first cohort. This was reported in a later analysis.

Notes on this clone: What it binds is unknown.

Whole-study findings and limits: Subsequent analysis found a tendency for first-cohort TCR clusters to co-occur within the 110 or so validation repertoires. Investigators reported some 150 TCR beta chains as tied to cytomegalovirus.

Per the germline V gene, CDR1 is MNHNS and CDR2 is SASEGT. The CDR3 is made up of 14 amino acids. J gave up 3 bases and V 4 bases, and 2 bases lay outside the gene matches. The method was immunoSEQ multiplex PCR; TCRdb's version includes in-frame clones alone and lacks a portion of them. The sample holds under 200,000 clones, under 95% seen once. The material sequenced was PBMCs. This sequence originates from a young woman in good health and CMV-seropositive. The chain combines TRBV6-1 with TRBJ2-2; 7 bases match TRBD1. DNA of the CDR3: TGTGCCAGCAGTGTTCAGGGGGACACCGGGGAGCTGTTTTTT. Translating it yields CASSVQGDTGELFF.